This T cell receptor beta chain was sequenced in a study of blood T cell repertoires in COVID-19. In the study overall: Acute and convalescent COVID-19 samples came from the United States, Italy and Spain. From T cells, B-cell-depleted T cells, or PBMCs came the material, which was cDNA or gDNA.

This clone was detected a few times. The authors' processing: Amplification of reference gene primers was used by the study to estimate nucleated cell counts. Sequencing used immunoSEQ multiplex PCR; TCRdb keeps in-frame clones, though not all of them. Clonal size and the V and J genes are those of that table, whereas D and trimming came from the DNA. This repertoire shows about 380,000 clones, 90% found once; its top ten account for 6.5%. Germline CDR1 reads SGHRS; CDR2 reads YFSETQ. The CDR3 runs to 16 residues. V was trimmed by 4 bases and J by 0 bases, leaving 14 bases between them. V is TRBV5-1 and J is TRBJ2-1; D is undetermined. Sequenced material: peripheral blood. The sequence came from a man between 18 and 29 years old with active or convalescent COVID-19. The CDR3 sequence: CASSPGGRSSYNEQFF. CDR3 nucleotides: TGCGCCAGCAGCCCCGGCGGTCGTAGCTCCTACAATGAGCAGTTCTTC.